This T cell receptor beta chain was observed in a study of CD4 and CD8 cells across lung adenocarcinoma regions. From the PCR reads, TCRdb called clonotypes with MiXCR, one entry per CDR3 protein. Of more than 15,000 distinct CDR3 sequences in the sample, 46% were seen once. Localized lung adenocarcinoma, a non-small cell lung cancer, affected the donors. CDR1 and CDR2 from the germline V gene are MNHNS and SASEGT. CDR3 length: 21 residues. The J segment lost 0 bases and the V segment lost 0 bases, leaving 16 bases of the junction unmatched. The sequenced material came from CD4+ T cells from the margin of a lung tumor. V gene TRBV6-1 combines with J gene TRBJ2-4; 8 nucleotides match TRBD1. This clonotype was sampled from a male donor with lung adenocarcinoma. The CD4 and CD8 labels of this study may be unreliable. CDR3 protein: CASSEALAGTGTFGAKNIQYF. For the CDR3, the DNA is TGTGCCAGCAGTGAAGCGCTCGCCGGGACAGGCACCTTCGGAGCCAAAAACATTCAGTACTTC.